This passage covers 6 T cell receptor beta chains from one sample sequenced in a study of cytomegalovirus exposure and HLA in healthy donors. PCR employed 60 Vbeta and 13 Jbeta primers. Sequencing was performed with immunoSEQ multiplex PCR; in TCRdb, only in-frame clones are kept and a portion is missing. The sample lists around 150,000 clones; approximately 88% were seen once. The material sequenced was PBMCs. Receptor source: a woman in her 30s in good health and CMV-seronegative.

V gene TRBV6-1 combines with J gene TRBJ2-1, with 7 bases lining up with TRBD2. The CDR3 covers 17 residues. The J segment lost 0 bases and the V segment lost 4 bases, leaving 9 bases of the junction unmatched. Germline V CDR1 and CDR2: MNHNS, SASEGT. CDR3 residues: CASSGGPSGSSYNEQFF. Here the CDR3 DNA reads TGTGCCAGCAGTGGTGGACCTAGCGGCAGCTCCTACAATGAGCAGTTCTTC.

Comment on this clone: At the DNA level, this CDR3 is encoded by other sequences in the same sample as well. CDR3 region: CTSSETGETSPLHF. CDR3 nucleotide sequence: TGCACCAGCTCAGAGACAGGGGAAACTTCACCCCTCCACTTT. The V and J genes are TRBV1 and TRBJ1-6; the D call in the table, TRBD1, was not verified against the DNA. TRBV1 is noted as a pseudogene. The CDR3 is made up of 14 amino acids.

The J gene is TRBJ2-3, the V gene TRBV7-2, with TRBD2 matching over 11 bases. V was clipped by 3 bases and J by 5 bases; unmatched bases: 4. Germline assignment: CDR1 SGHTA and CDR2 FQGNSA. The CDR3 totals 15 residues. The CDR3 is CASSLVAGGIDTQYF. The DNA for the CDR3 is TGTGCCAGCAGCTTGGTAGCGGGGGGGATAGATACGCAGTATTTT.

V usage is TRBV5-1 and J usage is TRBJ2-1; 11 nucleotides align to TRBD2. The CDR3 runs to 17 residues. V lost 3 bases, J lost 5 bases, and 10 bases stayed unmatched. The germline CDR1 and CDR2 sequences are SGHRS and YFSETQ. The CDR3 sequence: CASSSRHRLAGNNEQFF. For the CDR3, the DNA is TGCGCCAGCAGCTCGCGTCATCGACTAGCGGGGAACAATGAGCAGTTCTTC.

The V call is TRBV28, the J call TRBJ1-1; D is unresolved. CDR1 is MDHEN and CDR2 is SYDVKM in the germline V gene. The V end lost 6 bases, the J end lost 3 bases, and 8 bases lay between the germline ends. There are 12 residues in the CDR3. As DNA, the CDR3 is TGTGCCAGCAGGCGTGTATACACTGAAGCTTTCTTT. Translation: CASRRVYTEAFF.

The chain couples TRBV7-2 to TRBJ2-7; a weak D match, TRBD2 (6 bases). The V gene's germline CDR1 is SGHTA and CDR2 FQGNSA. The CDR3 is made up of 14 amino acids. Trimming stripped 4 bases from V and 2 bases from J, with 12 bases between. CDR3 in DNA: TGTGCCAGCAGCTACCGGGAGCTAGCCTACGAGCAGTACTTC. This codes for CASSYRELAYEQYF.